These 24 T cell receptor beta chains came from one sample sequenced in a study of OX40 agonist ivuxolimab in advanced cancers. Clones were read by immunoSEQ multiplex PCR, and TCRdb kept only the in-frame ones, dropping some. The sample has fewer than 30,000 clones; around 81% are singletons. The material was CD4+ or CD8+ T cells sorted from blood, obtained in a trial of the OX40 agonist ivuxolimab. The source of these receptors is an adult with an advanced solid tumor such as melanoma, head and neck, liver or kidney cancer.

V is TRBV4-1 and J is TRBJ1-1, with TRBD1 matching over 9 bases. CDR1 and CDR2 from the germline V gene are MGHRA and YSYEKL. The CDR3 is 15 residues long. V shed 2 bases, J shed 4 bases, and the junction held 5 bases outside the gene matches. The CDR3 coding sequence is TGCGCCAGCAGCCAACTGACAGGGGGGGGCACTGAAGCTTTCTTT. It translates to CASSQLTGGGTEAFF.

V and J are TRBV15 and TRBJ1-2; 7 nucleotides agree with TRBD1. Unmatched junction bases numbered 8, after V lost 0 bases and J lost 4 bases. Germline V lookup: CDR1 LNHNV, CDR2 YYDKDF (reference sequence). The CDR3 covers 16 residues. DNA for the CDR3: TGTGCCACCAGCAGAGACGGGACAGCCGGACCCTATGGCTACACCTTC. Translated, it gives CATSRDGTAGPYGYTF. Supplemented by reference TRBV15 and TRBJ1-2, the full variable domain reads DAMVIQNPRYQVTQFGKPVTLSCSQTLNHNVMYWYQQKSSQAPKLLFHYYDKDFNNEADTPDNFQSRRPNTSFCFLDIRSPGLGDTAMYLCATSRDGTAGPYGYTFGSGTRLTVV.

This clone occurred a few times. The rearrangement uses TRBV7-6 and TRBJ2-7; D is perhaps TRBD1 (5 bases). The germline gives CDR1 SGHVS, CDR2 FNYEAQ. The CDR3 totals 19 residues. Trimming pared 1 base from V and 2 bases from J, leaving 24 bases between. The CDR3 nucleotides read TGTGCCAGCAGCTTAGATGGGGCAGCCGACACGGGCATTCCCTACGAGCAGTACTTC. Amino acid sequence: CASSLDGAADTGIPYEQYF.

V and J are TRBV9 and TRBJ1-5; 8 bases match TRBD1. This CDR3 region has 17 residues. Trimming took 4 bases from V and 6 from J; bases not matched to a gene: 15. The V gene's germline CDR1 is SGDLS and CDR2 YYNGEE. The CDR3 loop reads CASSKHSEPTGVQPQHF. The CDR3 DNA reads as TGTGCCAGCAGCAAGCATTCAGAACCGACAGGGGTTCAGCCCCAGCATTTT.

The V and J genes are TRBV7-5 and TRBJ2-7; the D segment call TRBD1 is taken from the table without a DNA check. TRBV7-5 is given as a pseudogene. The CDR3 consists of 14 residues. CDR3 residues: CARSLRFRVWEQYF. CDR3 DNA: TGTGCCAGAAGCTTAAGGTTCAGGGTCTGGGAGCAGTACTTC.

CDR3 bases: TGTGCCAGCAGCATGCAAAGACTAGCCGGGTCAGATACGCAGTATTTT. As protein: CASSMQRLAGSDTQYF. The chain links TRBV13 to TRBJ2-3; 7 bases align to TRBD2. Germline loops: CDR1 PRHDT, CDR2 FYEKMQ (reference sequence). The CDR3 length is 16 residues. V was pared by 5 bases and J by 4 bases, with 12 bases of the junction left unmatched.

This chain joins TRBV19 and TRBJ1-2; D not certain. The CDR3 runs to 13 residues. V was pared by 8 bases and J by 3 bases, with 13 bases between. Germline loops: CDR1 LNHDA, CDR2 SQIVND (reference sequence). CDR3 in DNA: TGTGCCAGTGGAGACTGGCAAGACTATGGCTACACCTTC. This gives the protein CASGDWQDYGYTF.

J is TRBJ1-2 and V is TRBV28, with 10 bases identical to TRBD1. Germline CDR1 MDHEN, CDR2 SYDVKM. The length of the CDR3 is 15 residues. V was pared by 5 bases and J by 3 bases, with 6 bases of the junction left unmatched. The CDR3, as DNA: TGTGCCAGCAGTAGCCTGACAGGGGGCGACTATGGCTACACCTTC. Amino acids: CASSSLTGGDYGYTF.

The chain links TRBV5-6 to TRBJ2-5; 9 bases are shared with TRBD1. This CDR3 spans 14 amino acids. Germline V gene sequence: CDR1 SGHDT, CDR2 YYEEEE. After removal of 3 bases from V and 10 bases from J, the junction contained 10 bases not matched to a gene. CDR3 sequence (DNA): TGTGCCAGCAGCTGGGGGACAGGGTCGGAAGGCCAGTACTTC. Residues: CASSWGTGSEGQYF.

The chain employs TRBV18 and TRBJ1-1; possibly TRBD1 for D (5 bases). This CDR3 is built from 14 residues. Germline CDR1 is KGHSH and CDR2 is LQKENI. The V and J ends lost 5 bases and 0 bases respectively, with 10 bases between them. In DNA, the CDR3 is TGTGCCAGCTCAATCCGGGACCTGAACACTGAAGCTTTCTTT. Translated, it gives CASSIRDLNTEAFF.

The V and J genes are TRBV11-2 and TRBJ2-1; D uncertain. The ends were cut back, 5 bases at V and 5 bases at J, with 4 bases in the middle. This CDR3 region has 11 residues. Germline-derived CDR1 and CDR2 are SGHAT and FQNNGV. The CDR3 here is CASSPDNEQFF. The CDR3 nucleotides are TGTGCCAGCAGCCCTGACAATGAGCAGTTCTTC.

A note on this clone: Mismatch with germline at one junction end may stem from a read error. The sample carries other DNA sequences with the same CDR3. The rearrangement uses TRBV19 and TRBJ1-2; D not resolved. The CDR3 is 13 residues long. Germline V gene data show CDR1 as LNHDA and CDR2 as SQIVND (reference sequence). This chain's CDR3 is CASSILRESGYTF. The CDR3 DNA reads TGCGCCAGTAGTATTCTCCGGGAGTCTGGCTACACCTTC. Full variable domain (outside the CDR3, taken from reference TRBV19 and TRBJ1-2): DGGITQSPKYLFRKEGQNVTLSCEQNLNHDAMYWYRQDPGQGLRLIYYSQIVNDFQKGDIAEGYSVSREKKESFPLTVTSAQKNPTAFYLCASSILRESGYTFGSGTRLTVV.

The rearrangement links TRBV28 to TRBJ1-1; no clear D gene. V gave up 3 bases and J gave up 5 bases, with 13 bases separating them. CDR1 and CDR2 from the germline V gene are MDHEN and SYDVKM. The CDR3 length is 14 residues. The CDR3 sequence is CASSFQVTGTEAFF. CDR3 nucleotide sequence: TGTGCCAGCAGTTTTCAAGTAACGGGGACTGAAGCTTTCTTT.

CDR3 DNA sequence: TGTGCCAGCAGCTCCCCGGGACTAGCGGGAGGAGTCGTGGACGAGCAGTACTTC. Protein sequence: CASSSPGLAGGVVDEQYF. V usage is TRBV7-9 and J usage is TRBJ2-7; 15 nucleotides match TRBD2. Unmatched junction bases numbered 12, after V lost 4 bases and J lost 5 bases. Germline CDR1 is SEHNR and CDR2 is FQNEAQ (reference sequence). The CDR3 totals 18 residues.

This clone was observed a few times. The gene calls are TRBV18 and TRBJ2-7; 10 bases agree with TRBD2. J gave up 6 bases and V 1 base, and 6 bases lay outside the gene matches. The length of the CDR3 is 15 residues. The germline V gene encodes CDR1 KGHSH and CDR2 LQKENI. CDR3 nucleotides: TGTGCCAGCTCACCACGGAGCGGGAGGGCGTCCGAGCAGTACTTC. Amino acid sequence: CASSPRSGRASEQYF.

CDR3 protein: CASKQGPWETQYF. The CDR3 DNA reads as TGTGCCAGCAAACAGGGCCCCTGGGAGACCCAGTACTTC. The J gene is TRBJ2-5, the V gene TRBV28; tentative D call: TRBD1 (6 bases). Germline assignment: CDR1 MDHEN and CDR2 SYDVKM. The V gene lost 7 bases and the J gene lost 5 bases, with 14 bases spanning the gap. The CDR3 is 13 amino acids. Using reference TRBV28 and TRBJ2-5 for the parts outside the CDR3, the full variable domain is DVKVTQSSRYLVKRTGEKVFLECVQDMDHENMFWYRQDPGLGLRLIYFSYDVKMKEKGDIPEGYSVSREKKERFSLILESASTNQTSMYLCASKQGPWETQYFGPGTRLLVL.

The V gene is TRBV4-1, the J gene TRBJ1-1; no firm D call. The V gene lost 5 bases and the J gene lost 1 base, with 8 bases spanning the gap. CDR3 size: 13 residues. Germline assignment: CDR1 MGHRA and CDR2 YSYEKL. The CDR3: CASSFSGNTEAFF. The CDR3 DNA is TGCGCCAGCAGCTTCAGTGGGAACACTGAAGCTTTCTTT.

This rearrangement joins TRBV19 to TRBJ2-3; 9 bases fit TRBD2. This CDR3 has 16 amino acids. Germline V gene data show CDR1 as LNHDA and CDR2 as SQIVND (reference sequence). V lost 5 bases, J lost 6 bases, and 12 bases stayed unmatched. The CDR3 nucleotides read TGTGCCAGTAGTCCTAGCTGGCGGGAGGGTGTGGATACGCAGTATTTT. Translating gives CASSPSWREGVDTQYF.

The chain combines TRBV29-1 with TRBJ2-7, with 7 nucleotides matching TRBD1. CDR1 SQVTM and CDR2 ANQGSEA come from the germline V gene. The CDR3 has 13 residues. Losses at the gene ends were 7 bases for V and 1 base for J; bases not matched to a gene: 7. CDR3 region: CSGMEQGSYEQYF. The CDR3 nucleotides are TGCAGCGGCATGGAACAGGGGTCCTACGAGCAGTACTTC.

This chain connects TRBV9 to TRBJ2-7; 10 bases line up with TRBD1. CDR3 length: 15 amino acids. Germline lookup yields CDR1 SGDLS and CDR2 YYNGEE. J was trimmed by 3 bases and V by 3 bases; bases with no gene match: 6. In DNA, the CDR3 is TGTGCCAGCAGCGCCGGACAGGGGGTGTACTACGAGCAGTACTTC. Protein sequence: CASSAGQGVYYEQYF.

This chain joins TRBV9 and TRBJ2-3; a weak D match, TRBD1 (6 bases). The V gene's germline CDR1 is SGDLS and CDR2 YYNGEE. The CDR3 contains 13 residues. Between the trimmed V and J ends, which lost 3 bases and 6 bases, there was a span of 11 bases. CDR3 DNA: TGTGCCAGCAGCGACAGGGCCACCGATACGCAGTATTTT. This gives the protein CASSDRATDTQYF.

This chain links TRBV4-1 with TRBJ2-7; D gene uncertain. V shed 3 bases and J shed 2 bases, with 8 bases lying between them. Germline lookup yields CDR1 MGHRA and CDR2 YSYEKL. The length of the CDR3 is 13 residues. CDR3 coding DNA: TGCGCCAGCAGCCAGACGAGTGCCTACGAGCAGTACTTC. This sequence encodes CASSQTSAYEQYF.

This clone came up a few times. This chain connects TRBV27 to TRBJ2-7, with no clear D. The germline gives CDR1 MNHEY, CDR2 SMNVEV (reference sequence). This CDR3 contains 12 residues. V gave up 5 bases and J gave up 3 bases, with 8 bases separating them. This chain's CDR3 is CASSAIGYEQYF. The CDR3 DNA follows: TGTGCCAGCAGTGCCATAGGCTACGAGCAGTACTTC.

V is TRBV27 and J is TRBJ2-2; 12 bases map to TRBD1. Germline V CDR1 and CDR2: MNHEY, SMNVEV (reference sequence). The trim removed 5 bases at V and 1 base at J, leaving 11 bases unmatched. This CDR3 contains 19 residues. The CDR3 DNA reads as TGTGCCAGCAGTCCCAATCCGGGACAGGGGGCGAGGAACACCGGGGAGCTGTTTTTT. Its protein is CASSPNPGQGARNTGELFF.